This passage covers 17 T cell receptor beta chains from one sample sequenced in a study of regulatory T cells in long-lasting Graves disease. Time point specified: newly diagnosed GD, antithyroid drugs for less than 3 months. The TCR library was made from RNA that had been extracted from PBMCs in TRIzol. For TCR beta, libraries came from iRepertoire HTBI primers and Arm-PCR of CDR3 regions. MiXCR, applied by TCRdb to the multiplex PCR reads, yields one record per CDR3 protein. The sample lists roughly 350,000 distinct CDR3 sequences, around 15% occurring once. These same data were also listed under a study on T cells in Graves' hyperthyroidism and ophthalmopathy.

The sequencing used peripheral blood mononuclear cells (PBMCs), collected at new diagnosis, from a patient treated with antithyroid drugs. These receptors originate from a woman younger than 30 with Graves disease.

The CDR3: CATSRDRHSSNYGYTF. Here the CDR3 DNA reads TGTGCCACCAGCAGAGATCGCCACAGTTCTAACTATGGCTACACCTTC. The chain couples TRBV15 to TRBJ1-2; D call uncertain. CDR1 LNHNV and CDR2 YYDKDF come from the germline V gene (reference sequence). Trimming took off 0 bases at V and 0 bases at J, with 11 bases between the two ends. The CDR3 is made up of 16 amino acids.

There are many counts of this clonotype. The rearrangement joins TRBV7-6 to TRBJ2-5, with a weak D call TRBD2 (5 bases). From germline, CDR1 is SGHVS and CDR2 FNYEAQ. This CDR3 comprises 13 residues. Trimming removed 1 base from V and 5 bases from J, with 8 bases in between. The CDR3 DNA reads as TGTGCCAGCAGCTTAGGCCGGAGGGAGACCCAGTACTTC. Translated, it gives CASSLGRRETQYF.

This clonotype occurred a few times. V is TRBV9 and J is TRBJ2-1; possibly TRBD2 for D (7 bases). The CDR3 extends over 14 amino acids. Germline assignment: CDR1 SGDLS and CDR2 YYNGEE. V was trimmed by 0 bases and J by 7 bases, leaving 11 bases between them. The CDR3 region is CASSVVGGVNEQFF. DNA of the CDR3: TGTGCCAGCAGCGTAGTAGGGGGGGTTAATGAGCAGTTCTTC. The variable domain in full, completed from reference TRBV9 and TRBJ2-1, reads DSGVTQTPKHLITATGQRVTLRCSPRSGDLSVYWYQQSLDQGLQFLIQYYNGEERAKGNILERFSAQQFPDLHSELNLSSLELGDSALYFCASSVVGGVNEQFFGPGTRLTVL.

This clonotype occurred many times. The chain couples TRBV10-1 to TRBJ2-2; D call uncertain. Trimming shortened V by 3 bases and J by 5 bases, and 7 bases separated the two germline ends. The CDR3 spans 13 residues. Germline CDR1 and CDR2: WNHNN and SYGVQD (reference sequence). CDR3 residues: CASSEVRTGELFF. The DNA for the CDR3 is TGCGCCAGCAGTGAAGTAAGGACCGGGGAGCTGTTTTTT.

This clonotype was seen at least ten times. The chain combines TRBV6-2 or TRBV6-3 with TRBJ2-5; 15 nucleotides line up with TRBD2. Trimming removed 4 bases from V and 5 bases from J; junction bases left unmatched: 8. The CDR3 has 17 amino acids. CDR1 MNHEY and CDR2 SVGEGT come from the germline V gene. The CDR3 is CASSFGLAGGHRETQYF. The CDR3 bases are TGTGCCAGCAGTTTCGGACTAGCGGGAGGGCATCGGGAGACCCAGTACTTC.

This clonotype was detected a few times. The chain couples TRBV9 to TRBJ1-2; 7 bases align to TRBD1. The CDR3 loop spans 15 amino acids. J lost 4 bases, V lost 0 bases, and 6 bases had no gene match. CDR1 is SGDLS and CDR2 is YYNGEE in the germline V gene. The CDR3 reads CASSVGRGGTYGYTF. The CDR3 DNA is TGTGCCAGCAGCGTAGGGCGAGGGGGCACCTATGGCTACACCTTC.

This clonotype has just one count. A much larger clone is a single base away; this may be a read error. Without the conserved terminal phenylalanine or tryptophan, this CDR3 likely stems from a read error. The chain is built from TRBV5-5 and TRBJ2-5, with D uncertain. The germline V and J ends were trimmed by 4 bases and 2 bases, with 6 bases remaining between them. The CDR3 extends over 12 amino acids. CDR1 SGHKS and CDR2 YYEKEE come from the germline V gene (reference sequence). In DNA form, the CDR3 reads TGTGCCAGCAGCACAAGTCAAGAGACCCAGTACATC. This codes for CASSTSQETQYI.

This clonotype was seen ten or more times. This chain joins TRBV5-1 and TRBJ2-2; D possibly corresponds to TRBD2 (6 bases). The ends were cut back, 4 bases at V and 0 bases at J, with 13 bases in the middle. Germline V gene lookup returns CDR1 SGHRS and CDR2 YFSETQ. The CDR3 length is 16 residues. In nucleotides, the CDR3 is TGCGCCAGCAGCGTGTGGGAGGCCTCGAACACCGGGGAGCTGTTTTTT. Residues: CASSVWEASNTGELFF.

The sample holds a few counts of this clonotype. This chain uses TRBV24-1 with TRBJ2-3; D is ambiguous. Germline CDR1 and CDR2: KGHDR and SFDVKD. This CDR3 is built from 14 residues. Trimming took 3 bases from V and 3 from J, leaving 9 bases between them. CDR3: CATSDPPETDTQYF. CDR3 bases: TGTGCCACCAGTGATCCACCCGAGACAGATACGCAGTATTTT.

This clonotype was counted ten times or more. J is TRBJ2-4 and V is TRBV6-1; no reliable D call. Germline CDR1 and CDR2: MNHNS and SASEGT. Deletions cut 10 bases from V and 7 bases from J, with 23 bases between. The CDR3 totals 15 residues. The CDR3 here is CATQSYPSERNIQYF. CDR3 sequence (DNA): TGTGCCACACAATCCTATCCCTCGGAAAGGAACATTCAGTACTTC.

There are a few counts of this clonotype. The chain uses TRBV11-2 and TRBJ1-3; 9 bases fit TRBD1. Germline V gene data show CDR1 as SGHAT and CDR2 as FQNNGV. The trim removed 4 bases at V and 2 bases at J, leaving 3 bases unmatched. CDR3 size: 15 residues. CDR3 sequence: CASSSGQGPGNTIYF. In DNA, the CDR3 is TGTGCCAGCAGCTCGGGACAGGGACCTGGAAACACCATATATTTT.

This clonotype came up many times. The chain links TRBV5-8 to TRBJ2-5, with D perhaps matching TRBD1 (5 bases). The germline V gene has CDR1 SGHTS and CDR2 YDEGEE. The V and J ends lost 4 bases and 0 bases respectively, with 7 bases between them. The CDR3 totals 13 residues. CDR3 nucleotide sequence: TGTGCCAGCAGCCGACAGTACCAAGAGACCCAGTACTTC. Translation: CASSRQYQETQYF.

There are many counts of this clonotype. The chain is built from TRBV20-1 and TRBJ2-7; a weak D match, TRBD2 (5 bases). V was clipped by 6 bases and J by 0 bases, with 15 bases between them. There are 14 residues in the CDR3. Germline loops: CDR1 DFQATT, CDR2 SNEGSKA (reference sequence). This CDR3 reads CSAMTTLSSYEQYF. The CDR3 nucleotides are TGCAGTGCCATGACTACCCTAAGCTCCTACGAGCAGTACTTC.

The genes are TRBV6-1 and TRBJ1-2; a weak D match, TRBD1 (5 bases). The V end was cut by 6 bases, the J end by 5 bases, with 16 bases between. Germline assignment: CDR1 MNHNS and CDR2 SASEGT. The CDR3 has 14 residues. This chain's CDR3 is CASRVDSAKYGYTF. CDR3 nucleotides: TGTGCCAGCAGGGTCGACAGCGCAAAGTATGGCTACACCTTC.

In this sample, this clonotype turned up a few times. CDR3 residues: CASSIGPQGNDEAFF. The CDR3 DNA follows: TGTGCCAGTAGTATAGGACCACAGGGGAATGATGAAGCTTTCTTT. This chain connects TRBV19 to TRBJ1-1; 7 bases agree with TRBD1. There are 15 residues in the CDR3. Germline values: CDR1 LNHDA, CDR2 SQIVND (reference sequence). With V trimmed by 1 base and J by 7 bases, 9 bases remained unmatched.

This clonotype occurred a few times. The chain employs TRBV9 and TRBJ2-1, with 10 bases matching TRBD1. With V trimmed by 0 bases and J by 7 bases, 7 bases remained unmatched. This CDR3 spans 16 amino acids. Germline assignment: CDR1 SGDLS and CDR2 YYNGEE. This CDR3 reads CASSVEGQGSRNEQFF. The CDR3 bases are TGTGCCAGCAGCGTAGAGGGACAGGGGAGTAGGAATGAGCAGTTCTTC.

Ten or more counts support this clonotype. The chain couples TRBV6-2 or TRBV6-3 to TRBJ1-3; tentatively, D is TRBD1 (5 bases). This CDR3 region has 15 residues. V was pared by 8 bases and J by 1 base, with 15 bases between. Germline lookup yields CDR1 MNHEY and CDR2 SVGEGT. The CDR3 DNA reads TGTGCCAGCGACCGGGACGGATTATCTGGAAACACCATATATTTT. It is translated as CASDRDGLSGNTIYF.